Below are 11 T cell receptor beta chains sequenced from a single sample in a study of post-analysis software for immune sequencing data. Prepared libraries of TCR beta cDNA carried unique molecular identifiers. MiXCR, run by TCRdb on the PCR reads, gives a single entry per CDR3 protein. Of 250,000 to 300,000 distinct CDR3 sequences detected, less than 40% appear once; the ten largest clones hold more than 4%. Study observations and caveats: In patients, TRBV5-6, TRBV5-1 and TRBV20-1 belonged to five TRBV segments found more frequently than in controls.

Antigens for these TCRs are unknown. The sequenced sample consisted of blood. The receptors were gathered from a girl under 18 with multiple sclerosis.

Worth noting for this clonotype: This could be a read error, since a much larger clone is one nucleotide away. Here the CDR3 reads CASSPMRGRATEAFF. The CDR3 nucleotides are TGCGCCAGCAGCCCTATGAGGGGCAGGGCCACTGAAGCTTTCTTT. The chain employs TRBV4-1 and TRBJ1-1; tentatively, D is TRBD1 (5 bases). Deletions cut 4 bases from V and 4 bases from J, with 16 bases between. The CDR3 is 15 amino acids. Germline loops: CDR1 MGHRA, CDR2 YSYEKL.

This chain joins TRBV4-3 and TRBJ2-5; the D is unclear. Trimming took 0 bases from V and 2 from J, leaving 10 bases between them. This CDR3 contains 15 residues. In germline, CDR1 is LGHNA, CDR2 YSLEER. The CDR3: CASSQDLGFQETQYF. The CDR3 DNA sequence: TGCGCCAGCAGCCAAGATTTGGGGTTTCAAGAGACCCAGTACTTC.

The rearrangement joins TRBV5-6 to TRBJ1-6; possibly TRBD1 for D (5 bases). CDR1 is SGHDT, CDR2 YYEEEE, per germline. CDR3 length: 15 residues. V lost 1 base, J lost 8 bases, and 13 bases lay in between. The CDR3 DNA is TGTGCCAGCAGCTTGTCGCCCAGGGAGGATTCACCCCTCCACTTT. Translating it yields CASSLSPREDSPLHF.

This sequence joins TRBV6-2 or TRBV6-3 and TRBJ1-2; D unclear. The V end lost 0 bases, the J end lost 3 bases, and 11 bases lay between the germline ends. This CDR3 is built from 15 residues. Germline CDR1 is MNHEY and CDR2 is SVGEGT. The CDR3 protein is CASSYSAGKYYGYTF. For the CDR3, the DNA is TGTGCCAGCAGTTACTCGGCGGGCAAGTACTATGGCTACACCTTC.

This clonotype was seen ten or more times. This sequence joins TRBV5-1 and TRBJ1-2, with D possibly TRBD1 on 5 matching bases. Trimming left V 0 bases short and J 0 bases short, with 12 bases between. The CDR3 has 16 amino acids. Looked up from germline, CDR1 is SGHRS and CDR2 is YFSETQ. CDR3 protein: CASSLDQGASNYGYTF. In nucleotides, the CDR3 is TGCGCCAGCAGCTTGGATCAGGGTGCTTCTAACTATGGCTACACCTTC.

Many counts were recorded for this clonotype. The chain uses TRBV20-1 and TRBJ2-5, with 7 nucleotides matching TRBD2. Germline CDR1 and CDR2: DFQATT and SNEGSKA (reference sequence). Trimming took 5 bases from V and 0 from J; bases not matched to a gene: 15. The CDR3 runs to 17 residues. As DNA, the CDR3 is TGCAGTGCTTGCCCTATGCTGGGCACTAGCGACCAAGAGACCCAGTACTTC. Protein product: CSACPMLGTSDQETQYF.

For this clonotype: No DNA is shown, since the ends of the CDR3 on it are uncertain; the CDR3 is the one TCRdb lists. This chain joins TRBV28 and TRBJ1-1; TRBD1, as called in the table, went unchecked against the DNA. A total of 14 residues make up the CDR3, ends included. CDR1 and CDR2 from the germline V gene are MDHEN and SYDVKM. CDR3 in amino acids: CASSLNGVGRGTFF.

This clonotype was observed a handful of times. A read error may explain this, as a much larger clone is one base away. The rearrangement joins TRBV11-2 to TRBJ2-3, with D possibly TRBD2 on 6 matching bases. CDR3 length: 15 amino acids. The germline V gene has CDR1 SGHAT and CDR2 FQNNGV. CDR3 DNA sequence: TGTGCCAGCAGCGCTGCGGGGTCGGTCACAGATGCGCAGTATTTT. Translating it yields CASSAAGSVTDAQYF.

The V gene is TRBV20-1, the J gene TRBJ1-6; D unresolved. This CDR3 contains 14 residues. CDR1 is DFQATT, CDR2 SNEGSKA, per germline (reference sequence). V lost 2 bases and J lost 9, with 14 bases in between. Here the CDR3 DNA reads TGCAGTGCTAGACGTGGGCCCACCAGTTCACCCCTCCACTTT. It translates to CSARRGPTSSPLHF.

This rearrangement joins TRBV20-1 to TRBJ1-1, with no clear D. The CDR3 runs to 14 residues. CDR1 and CDR2 (germline): DFQATT, SNEGSKA (reference sequence). With 0 bases removed from V and 4 bases from J, the gap between germline ends came to 12 bases. The CDR3 spells CSARDEWSSTEAFF. For the CDR3, the DNA is TGCAGTGCTAGAGATGAGTGGAGCAGCACTGAAGCTTTCTTT.

In its sample, this clonotype was seen a few times. The chain combines TRBV12-3 or TRBV12-4 with TRBJ1-5, with 7 bases matching TRBD1. Trimming at V came to 4 bases and at J to 7 bases, leaving 16 bases not matched to a gene. The CDR3 has 17 residues. The CDR3 DNA follows: TGTGCCAGCAGTTCTGACCTTGAGACAGGGCCTCAGCAGCCCCAGCATTTT. It yields the protein CASSSDLETGPQQPQHF.